One sample yielded the 21 T cell receptor beta chains listed below, sequenced in a study of OX40 agonist ivuxolimab in advanced cancers. TCRdb's table, derived via immunoSEQ multiplex PCR, lists solely in-frame clones and lacks some. The table has about 25,000 clones, roughly 85% seen once. The sample in question was CD4+ or CD8+ T cells sorted from blood, obtained in a trial of the OX40 agonist ivuxolimab. Receptors originate from an adult with an advanced solid tumor such as melanoma, head and neck, liver or kidney cancer.

The J gene is TRBJ1-3, the V gene TRBV6-5; D unclear. Per germline, CDR1 MNHEY and CDR2 SVGAGI. The CDR3 totals 15 residues. The V end was cut by 6 bases, the J end by 2 bases, with 14 bases between. The CDR3 DNA is TGTGCCAGCAGCCCTATCTTTGGTGCTGGAAACACCATATATTTT. Translation: CASSPIFGAGNTIYF.

CDR3 residues: CASSYPASEDEQFF. The CDR3 nucleotides are TGTGCCAGCAGTTACCCAGCTAGCGAGGATGAGCAGTTCTTC. The chain combines TRBV6-6 with TRBJ2-1; perhaps TRBD2 as D (6 bases). V shed 2 bases and J shed 8 bases, with 13 bases lying between them. The CDR3 has 14 amino acids. Germline values: CDR1 MNHNY, CDR2 SVGAGI (reference sequence).

Notes on this clone: An end of the junction does not agree with germline; a read error may underlie this. The chain combines TRBV7-9 with TRBJ2-5; 12 bases are a match to TRBD2. Germline V CDR1 and CDR2: SEHNR, FQNEAQ (reference sequence). The CDR3 runs to 17 residues. The CDR3 loop reads CASSKRTSGVPQETQHF. The CDR3 DNA reads as TGTGCCAGCAGTAAGAGGACTAGCGGGGTTCCCCAAGAGACCCAGCACTTC.

J is TRBJ2-1 and V is TRBV7-8, with D unresolved. The V gene lost 1 base and the J gene lost 0 bases, with 4 bases spanning the gap. The CDR3 has 14 residues. Germline V gene lookup returns CDR1 SGHVS and CDR2 FQNEAQ. CDR3 nucleotide sequence: TGTGCCAGCAGCTTAGTCAGCTCCTACAATGAGCAGTTCTTC. Its protein product is CASSLVSSYNEQFF.

The gene calls are TRBV19 and TRBJ2-7; 8 bases map to TRBD1. CDR1 LNHDA and CDR2 SQIVND come from the germline V gene (reference sequence). J was trimmed by 2 bases and V by 5 bases; bases with no gene match: 8. CDR3 length: 15 amino acids. DNA for the CDR3: TGTGCCAGTAGTCTGTTAGGACAGGGCCCCTACGAGCAGTACTTC. Encoded protein: CASSLLGQGPYEQYF.

This chain joins TRBV10-3 and TRBJ1-5; unclear D gene. From germline, CDR1 is ENHRY and CDR2 SYGVKD. The CDR3 is made up of 14 amino acids. V lost 2 bases, J lost 1 base, and 6 bases lay in between. CDR3 loop: CAISEGYSNQPQHF. Written as DNA, the CDR3 is TGTGCCATCAGTGAGGGGTACAGCAATCAGCCCCAGCATTTT.

V gene TRBV7-2 combines with J gene TRBJ1-2; maybe TRBD1 (5 bases). V shed 3 bases and J shed 3 bases, with 8 bases lying between them. The CDR3 runs to 13 residues. Germline V lookup: CDR1 SGHTA, CDR2 FQGNSA. CDR3 residues: CASSLTADYGYTF. The CDR3 DNA reads as TGTGCCAGCAGCTTGACAGCTGACTATGGCTACACCTTC. Drawing the rest from reference TRBV7-2 and TRBJ1-2, the complete variable domain is GAGVSQSPSNKVTEKGKDVELRCDPISGHTALYWYRQSLGQGLEFLIYFQGNSAPDKSGLPSDRFSAERTGGSVSTLTIQRTQQEDSAVYLCASSLTADYGYTFGSGTRLTVV.

This clone has just one count. The chain joins TRBV28 to TRBJ2-5; D might be TRBD2 (5 bases). Germline loops: CDR1 MDHEN, CDR2 SYDVKM. V lost 5 bases to trimming and J lost 5 bases, with 18 bases between them. The CDR3 sequence is 15 residues long. The CDR3 sequence is CASSNTRVLDETQYF. DNA of the CDR3: TGTGCCAGCAGTAACACTAGGGTTTTAGATGAGACCCAGTACTTC.

The chain has TRBV10-3 and TRBJ2-1; 8 positions agree with TRBD1. Trimming at V came to 7 bases and at J to 6 bases, leaving 8 bases not matched to a gene. Germline-derived CDR1 and CDR2 are ENHRY and SYGVKD. The CDR3 totals 14 residues. CDR3 in amino acids: CAITAGGPPNEQFF. The DNA for the CDR3 is TGTGCCATCACTGCAGGGGGCCCGCCCAATGAGCAGTTCTTC.

The CDR3 DNA sequence: TGTGCCAGCAGCTTGGTCGGGCTGGCCACAGATACGCAGTATTTT. Residues: CASSLVGLATDTQYF. This chain uses TRBV5-4 with TRBJ2-3; D gene uncertain. V lost 0 bases and J lost 2, with 10 bases in between. The CDR3 loop spans 15 amino acids. The germline CDR1 and CDR2 sequences are SGHNT and YYREEE (reference sequence).

In its sample, this clone was seen once. The rearrangement joins TRBV7-9 to TRBJ1-3; D is possibly TRBD1 (6 bases). Germline V gene sequence: CDR1 SEHNR, CDR2 FQNEAQ (reference sequence). Trimming took 5 bases from V and 7 from J, leaving 18 bases between them. The CDR3 is made up of 15 amino acids. CDR3 in amino acids: CASSKGDILWNTIYF. The CDR3 region has the DNA TGTGCCAGCAGCAAAGGGGACATCCTATGGAACACCATATATTTT. Combining the CDR3 with reference TRBV7-9 and TRBJ1-3 gives the whole variable domain DTGVSQNPRHKITKRGQNVTFRCDPISEHNRLYWYRQTLGQGPEFLTYFQNEAQLEKSRLLSDRFSAERPKGSFSTLEIQRTEQGDSAMYLCASSKGDILWNTIYFGEGSWLTVV.

The chain carries TRBV2 and TRBJ2-7; perhaps TRBD1 as D (6 bases). The CDR3 has 13 amino acids. V was shortened by 4 bases and J by 5 bases, with 12 bases between the two germline ends. Germline V lookup: CDR1 SNHLY, CDR2 FYNNEI. CDR3 coding DNA: TGTGCCAGCAGTGGAACAGGGAACCACGAGCAGTACTTC. Its protein is CASSGTGNHEQYF.

This clone was observed a few times. V usage is TRBV20-1 and J usage is TRBJ1-1; D is ambiguous. The CDR3 length is 11 residues. CDR1 and CDR2 (germline): DFQATT, SNEGSKA (reference sequence). Trimming removed 6 bases at V and 2 bases at J, with 7 bases between. The CDR3 protein is CSATANTEAFF. CDR3 in DNA: TGCAGTGCCACAGCCAACACTGAAGCTTTCTTT.

This chain uses TRBV7-8 with TRBJ1-2; the D gene is possibly TRBD1 (5 bases). V was clipped by 1 base and J by 2 bases, with 11 bases between them. Germline CDR1 is SGHVS and CDR2 is FQNEAQ. CDR3 length: 15 residues. In nucleotides, the CDR3 is TGTGCCAGCAGCTTAGTGCGGGGGTCGAACTATGGCTACACCTTC. Protein product: CASSLVRGSNYGYTF.

V is TRBV29-1 and J is TRBJ2-7, with D possibly TRBD2 on 6 matching bases. This CDR3 is 11 amino acids long. V gave up 3 bases and J gave up 6 bases, with 9 bases separating them. Germline CDR1 and CDR2: SQVTM and ANQGSEA. The CDR3 loop reads CSVEEGSEQYF. CDR3 nucleotides: TGCAGCGTTGAGGAGGGATCCGAGCAGTACTTC.

The CDR3 protein is CASSPSFYDEQYF. CDR3 sequence (DNA): TGTGCCAGCAGCCCTTCATTCTACGACGAGCAGTACTTC. The chain uses TRBV11-1 and TRBJ2-7, with D unresolved. The CDR3 length is 13 residues. V lost 5 bases and J 5 bases, leaving 13 bases between the germline ends. Germline V gives CDR1 SGHAT, CDR2 FQDESV (reference sequence).

The rearrangement links TRBV7-9 to TRBJ1-1; 7 positions match TRBD1. CDR1 SEHNR and CDR2 FQNEAQ come from the germline V gene (reference sequence). This CDR3 is 17 amino acids long. With 6 bases clipped from V and 1 base from J, the junction kept 14 bases outside the gene matches. Written as DNA, the CDR3 is TGTGCCAGCAGTCCTCAAAGTTATGACAGGGCGAACACTGAAGCTTTCTTT. It specifies CASSPQSYDRANTEAFF.

Written as DNA, the CDR3 is TGTGCCAGCAGTTTGTTTTTGGAGGCTTCCTACGAGCAGTACTTC. It translates to CASSLFLEASYEQYF. This rearrangement joins TRBV27 to TRBJ2-7; TRBD2 is a possible D gene (5 bases). Trimming cost V 3 bases and J 1 base, with 13 bases left between them. The CDR3 length is 15 residues. In germline, CDR1 is MNHEY, CDR2 SMNVEV (reference sequence).

This clone has more than one count but fewer than ten. The chain is built from TRBV21-1 and TRBJ2-7. TRBV21-1 is a listed pseudogene. The CDR3 consists of 13 residues. The CDR3 DNA reads as TGTGCCAGCAGCAAAGGGGTGACCCACGAGCAGTACTTC. Protein product: CASSKGVTHEQYF.

This clone was seen just once. The chain joins TRBV11-2 to TRBJ2-3; D uncertain. The CDR3 consists of 12 residues. Germline CDR1 and CDR2: SGHAT and FQNNGV. V was cut by 1 base and J by 3 bases, with 2 bases left in between. CDR3 sequence reads: CASSLGTDTQYF. For the CDR3, the DNA is TGTGCCAGCAGCTTAGGGACAGATACGCAGTATTTT.

The gene calls are TRBV14 and TRBJ2-5; TRBD2 matches 8 bases. V trimming: 2 bases; J trimming: 0 bases; junction bases outside the gene matches: 8. The CDR3 has 17 residues. Germline loops: CDR1 SGHDN, CDR2 FVKESK. As DNA, the CDR3 is TGTGCCAGCAGCCAACCCGAACTAGCGGTACACCAAGAGACCCAGTACTTC. It specifies CASSQPELAVHQETQYF.